The sequence of this TCR beta chain was determined in a study of response to subunit inactivated influenza vaccine. The CDR3 consists of 12 residues. V was cut by 4 bases and J by 5 bases, with 11 bases left in between. CDR1 DFQATT and CDR2 SNEGSKA come from the germline V gene (reference sequence). TCRdb recomputed calls from the RT-PCR reads with MiXCR, one row per CDR3 protein. The sample includes 540,000 or so distinct CDR3 sequences, approximately 12% of them seen just once. This specimen consisted of PBMCs from blood, obtained 45 days after vaccination. V gene TRBV20-1 combines with J gene TRBJ1-2; possibly TRBD1 for D (6 bases). The receptor comes from a man aged 50 to 60 who received an inactivated influenza vaccine. This CDR3 reads CSATKGVYGYTF. CDR3 nucleotides: TGCAGTGCTACTAAGGGGGTTTATGGCTACACCTTC.